This note documents a single TCR beta chain sequence. Its antigen is currently not known. No base-level quality is on record; no much larger clone is a single base apart. The CDR3 regions of human TCRbeta chains were analyzed by immunosequencing. Regarding the original processing steps: Repertoire TCRs were checked for matches against a reference library of SARS-CoV-2-specific TCRs that had been generated using the MIRA antigen-specificity platform. Breadth was defined as the fraction of unique TCRs that were SARS-CoV-2-associated, and depth was defined as the fraction of total T cells that were SARS-CoV-2-associated. Using the MIRA data, each spike-specific TCR was mapped to the spike region that the TCR reacts to and placed in a CD4 or CD8 class. Log10-transformed breadth and depth values were compared by one-way ANOVA with Sidak's multiple comparisons tests. Held by TCRdb, this immuneACCESS table contains in-frame sequences only and omits some clones. Under half of the omission traces to an unresolved V gene where checked; the cause of the rest is unknown. V and J calls and clone size are copied from that table; D and trimming were computed from the DNA. Here the sample has under 30,000 clones; over 75% occur a single time. Approximately 30% of the sample lies in the top ten.

According to the study, the label for this sample's time point signals: about 28 days (+/-7) after the second vaccine dose. Because spike-specific TCR depth and breadth did not differ between the two schedules, AZD1222 recipients who got a second dose at roughly 4 weeks were pooled with those who got a second dose at roughly 12 weeks. Samples from vaccinated people were obtained from the UK trials COV001 and COV002, which included a single-blind randomized controlled phase 2/3 trial of AZD1222 (ChAdOx1 nCoV-19) in healthy adults. For TCRbeta chain sequencing, PBMC samples from trial participants were taken at day 0 and at day 28 after the second dose. Including cysteine and phenylalanine, the CDR3 has 15 amino acids. CDR3 DNA only is kept here, 45 bases in frame from base 1. V and J are trimmed by 5 bases and 1 base, and the gene matches miss 2 bases of the junction. Sequences MDHEN (CDR1) and SYDVKM (CDR2) are obtained from the germline V gene.

This specimen belongs to a study of T cell responses to AZD1222 COVID-19 vaccine (dated by TCRdb to the early 2020s). Some background on the complete study: A total of 233 trial participants underwent TCR sequencing, of whom about 210 received two doses of AZD1222 and 26 received two doses of the MenACWY control vaccine. Enrollment into the trials was organized by age into subgroups of 18-55, 56-69 and 70-plus years, and those subgroups contained roughly 140, 27 and 60 TCR-sequenced participants, respectively. Broader findings and caveats from the paper: Because no day 14 peak-response samples were available, repertoires were characterized only after the peak T cell response. After two AZD1222 doses, both the breadth and the depth of spike-specific TCRs were significantly higher than at day 0 and than in MenACWY recipients. Participants were mostly white British, with more females than males. The authors suggested clonal diversity may have been underestimated. CD4 TCRs associated with the vaccine covered the entire spike protein, and the dominant responses were in regions 160-218 and 743-854. Reportedly, almost half of the unique spike-specific TCRs recognized epitopes lying outside the regions that are mutated in the B.1.351 and B.1.1.7 variants. The 56-69-year group was small, and its depth increase did not reach significance, likely because of low power. Conclusions about previously exposed vaccinees are limited because only five or six AZD1222 recipients were SARS-CoV-2 seropositive at baseline.

Rearrangement joined TRBV28 to TRBJ1-5, with 10 middle bases fitting TRBD1. This TCR came from an adult who received the AZD1222 COVID-19 vaccine. Material: peripheral blood, obtained 28 days after the second AZD1222 dose. This receptor carries the CDR3 CASSGDRGSNQPQHF. At the DNA level, the sequence is TGTGCCAGCAGTGGGGACAGGGGAAGCAATCAGCCCCAGCATTTT. The full variable domain, with segments outside the CDR3 supplied by the reference TRBV28 and TRBJ1-5 proteins, appears as DVKVTQSSRYLVKRTGEKVFLECVQDMDHENMFWYRQDPGLGLRLIYFSYDVKMKEKGDIPEGYSVSREKKERFSLILESASTNQTSMYLCASSGDRGSNQPQHFGDGTRLSIL.